This is a list of T cell receptor beta chains from one sample in a study of Ad26.COV2.S vaccination and SARS-CoV-2 variants. Sequencing used immunoSEQ multiplex PCR; TCRdb keeps in-frame clones, though not all of them. The sample consists of some 460,000 clones, roughly nine tenths of them appearing once. The sample here was peripheral blood, taken in a trial of Ad26.COV2.S vaccine versus placebo. Receptor source: a person aged 18-60 years who received the Ad26.COV2.S COVID-19 vaccine or a placebo. Both conserved end residues are part of each CDR3.

j_call: TRBJ1-2
v_call: TRBV9
cdr3_length: 14
cdr3_aa: CASSVDGAGYGYTF

j_call: TRBJ1-2
v_call: TRBV28
cdr3_length: 14
cdr3_aa: CASSLGQGNYGYTF

j_call: TRBJ1-4
v_call: TRBV7-2
cdr3_length: 12
cdr3_aa: CASSLGTGKLFF

j_call: TRBJ2-1
v_call: TRBV27
cdr3_length: 15
cdr3_aa: CASRSTSGNYNEQFF

j_call: TRBJ1-6
v_call: TRBV6-2/TRBV6-3
cdr3_length: 12
cdr3_aa: CASSYSAGPLHF

j_call: TRBJ2-5
v_call: TRBV18
cdr3_length: 15
cdr3_aa: CASSVQQGFGETQYF

j_call: TRBJ2-2
v_call: TRBV3-1/TRBV3-2
cdr3_length: 15
cdr3_aa: CASSQGAGGAGELFF

j_call: TRBJ1-5
v_call: TRBV6-5
cdr3_length: 15
cdr3_aa: CASSQDRGRNQPQHF

j_call: TRBJ1-2
v_call: TRBV7-2
cdr3_length: 14
cdr3_aa: CASSLESGNYGYTF

j_call: TRBJ1-2
v_call: TRBV5-1
cdr3_length: 13
cdr3_aa: CASSRDSSYGYTF

j_call: TRBJ2-5
v_call: TRBV7-9
cdr3_length: 13
cdr3_aa: CASSLRGQETQYF

j_call: TRBJ2-5
v_call: TRBV7-2
cdr3_length: 13
cdr3_aa: CASSLARRETQYF

j_call: TRBJ2-1
v_call: TRBV19
cdr3_length: 16
cdr3_aa: CASTTRGAGLHHEQFF

j_call: TRBJ2-3
v_call: TRBV5-1
cdr3_length: 18
cdr3_aa: CASSFTAGTSGSTDTQYF

j_call: TRBJ1-3
v_call: TRBV7-2
cdr3_length: 14
cdr3_aa: CASSYQHSGNTIYF